This entry lists 20 T cell receptor beta chains sequenced from one sample in a study of radiotherapy plus CTLA-4 blockade in lung cancer (dated by TCRdb to between 2017 and 2018). The receptor library was made with the immunoSEQ multiplex PCR assay. The table was pulled from immuneACCESS by TCRdb, which kept in-frame rearrangements only. Such tables lose some clones; where checked, under half of the loss comes from unresolved V genes, and the rest has no known cause. The table for this sample lists more than 55,000 clones; over 65% of them were counted only once. Clones ranked in the top ten supply around 4% of the sample. The sequencing here drew on peripheral blood, taken from a patient treated with radiotherapy plus ipilimumab. The receptors derive from a human donor with non-small cell lung cancer who had a partial response to radiotherapy plus ipilimumab.

The chain uses TRBV5-6 and TRBJ2-7; TRBD2 might be the D (6 bases). The CDR3 contains 13 residues. Per germline, CDR1 SGHDT and CDR2 YYEEEE. The germline V and J ends were trimmed by 2 bases and 0 bases, with 6 bases remaining between them. CDR3 in DNA: TGTGCCAGCAGCTTTAGCGGCTCCTACGAGCAGTACTTC. It specifies CASSFSGSYEQYF.

This clone was seen only once. The CDR3 spells CASSGGDPSGNTIYF. The CDR3 DNA reads as TGTGCCAGCAGTGGAGGGGACCCCTCTGGAAACACCATATATTTT. This sequence joins TRBV6-5 and TRBJ1-3; possibly TRBD1 for D (5 bases). Germline V gene lookup returns CDR1 MNHEY and CDR2 SVGAGI. V dropped 5 bases and J dropped 0 bases, with 11 bases sitting between them. This CDR3 contains 15 residues.

The chain uses TRBV15 and TRBJ1-3; 7 bases match TRBD1. Germline CDR1 LNHNV, CDR2 YYDKDF (reference sequence). The junction had 2 bases not matched to a gene; V was cut back by 5 bases and J by 1 base. The CDR3 sequence is 14 residues long. The CDR3 region has the DNA TGTGCCACCAGCTCGACAGGGTCTGGAAACACCATATATTTT. As protein: CATSSTGSGNTIYF.

The genes are TRBV7-2 and TRBJ2-5; D gene unclear. The tail of the sequence fits TRBJ2-7 better, so the J call may be wrong. The CDR3 is made up of 13 amino acids. From germline, CDR1 is SGHTA and CDR2 FQGNSA. The CDR3 is CASGLVPNYEQYF. CDR3 sequence (DNA): TGTGCCAGCGGCCTAGTCCCTAACTACGAGCAGTACTTC.

V gene TRBV28 combines with J gene TRBJ2-5, with 7 positions matching TRBD1. There are 15 residues in the CDR3. V lost 3 bases and J lost 0; bases outside the gene matches: 4. Germline assignment: CDR1 MDHEN and CDR2 SYDVKM. CDR3 coding DNA: TGTGCCAGCAGTTTGGAGACAGGGTACCAAGAGACCCAGTACTTC. The encoded protein is CASSLETGYQETQYF.

This clone was seen more than once but under ten times. The chain combines TRBV9 with TRBJ2-3; TRBD1 agrees at 9 bases. With 7 bases clipped from V and 5 bases from J, the junction kept 5 bases outside the gene matches. Germline V lookup: CDR1 SGDLS, CDR2 YYNGEE. The CDR3 runs 13 residues. This CDR3 reads CASGDRAQDTQYF. The CDR3 coding sequence is TGTGCCAGCGGGGACAGGGCACAAGATACGCAGTATTTT. The entire variable domain, with the rest obtained from reference TRBV9 and TRBJ2-3, is as follows: DSGVTQTPKHLITATGQRVTLRCSPRSGDLSVYWYQQSLDQGLQFLIQYYNGEERAKGNILERFSAQQFPDLHSELNLSSLELGDSALYFCASGDRAQDTQYFGPGTRLTVL.

The chain has TRBV19 and TRBJ1-1, with a weak D call TRBD1 (5 bases). This CDR3 region has 15 residues. Germline CDR1 and CDR2: LNHDA and SQIVND (reference sequence). V dropped 5 bases and J dropped 5 bases, with 18 bases sitting between them. The CDR3 region has the DNA TGTGCCAGTAGTCCGTGGGGGGACGGAGGAACTGAAGCTTTCTTT. Protein product: CASSPWGDGGTEAFF.

By proportion, this clone is medium-sized (0.01 to 0.1%). Other DNA sequences in the same sample also yield this CDR3. The chain uses TRBV5-1 and TRBJ1-1; D is unclear. This CDR3 has 15 residues. Trimming took 0 bases from V and 1 from J, leaving 10 bases between them. Germline lookup yields CDR1 SGHRS and CDR2 YFSETQ. The CDR3 DNA is TGCGCCAGCAGCTTGGAGCGGATCCCGAACACTGAAGCTTTCTTT. This translates into CASSLERIPNTEAFF. The full variable domain, its missing parts supplied by reference TRBV5-1 and TRBJ1-1, is KAGVTQTPRYLIKTRGQQVTLSCSPISGHRSVSWYQQTPGQGLQFLFEYFSETQRNKGNFPGRFSGRQFSNSRSEMNVSTLELGDSALYLCASSLERIPNTEAFFGQGTRLTVV.

The chain employs TRBV2 and TRBJ2-1, with TRBD2 matching over 8 bases. The V gene's germline CDR1 is SNHLY and CDR2 FYNNEI. The V gene end was trimmed by 9 bases and the J gene end by 7 bases; junction bases not matched to a gene: 8. This CDR3 has 13 residues. The CDR3 DNA reads TGTGCCAGTAGCTTTGCGGGGGGTAATGAGCAGTTCTTC. This codes for CASSFAGGNEQFF.

The genes are TRBV5-1 and TRBJ2-3, with TRBD1 matching over 10 bases. This CDR3 contains 15 residues. V shed 3 bases and J 4 bases; nucleotides not matched to a gene: 5. The V gene's germline CDR1 is SGHRS and CDR2 YFSETQ. This CDR3 is CASSSRQGASDTQYF. DNA for the CDR3: TGCGCCAGCAGCTCCAGACAGGGGGCCTCAGATACGCAGTATTTT. Filled out from reference TRBV5-1 and TRBJ2-3, the complete variable domain reads KAGVTQTPRYLIKTRGQQVTLSCSPISGHRSVSWYQQTPGQGLQFLFEYFSETQRNKGNFPGRFSGRQFSNSRSEMNVSTLELGDSALYLCASSSRQGASDTQYFGPGTRLTVL.

The V and J genes are TRBV5-8 and TRBJ1-5; D is undetermined. This CDR3 comprises 14 residues. CDR1 SGHTS and CDR2 YDEGEE come from the germline V gene. Trimming pared 10 bases from V and 2 bases from J, leaving 16 bases between. Written as DNA, the CDR3 is TGTGCCTACAACGCGGGGATGGGCAATCAGCCCCAGCATTTT. Translating it yields CAYNAGMGNQPQHF.

V is TRBV30 and J is TRBJ2-7, with D tentatively TRBD1 (6 bases). Trimming shortened V by 0 bases and J by 4 bases, and 13 bases separated the two germline ends. In germline, CDR1 is GTSNPN, CDR2 SVGIG (reference sequence). The CDR3 is 14 residues long. The DNA for the CDR3 is TGTGCCTGGAGTGTACAGGGCAGGAAATACGAGCAGTACTTC. This gives the protein CAWSVQGRKYEQYF.

The gene calls are TRBV11-2 and TRBJ2-5; the D is unclear. The CDR3 has 16 amino acids. The V end lost 5 bases, the J end lost 1 base, and 17 bases lay between the germline ends. The germline V gene has CDR1 SGHAT and CDR2 FQNNGV. For the CDR3, the DNA is TGTGCCAGCAGCCCCCGAATCCGCGCGATCCAAGAGACCCAGTACTTC. This codes for CASSPRIRAIQETQYF.

The CDR3 nucleotides read TGTGCCAGTGAGACAGGAAACTATGGCTACACCTTC. Its protein product is CASETGNYGYTF. J is TRBJ1-2 and V is TRBV19; D is perhaps TRBD1 (6 bases). This CDR3 is built from 12 residues. Germline lookup yields CDR1 LNHDA and CDR2 SQIVND (reference sequence). Trimming shortened V by 8 bases and J by 2 bases, and 9 bases separated the two germline ends.

The V and J genes are TRBV12-5 and TRBJ2-3; TRBD2 agrees at 7 bases. Germline V gene data show CDR1 as LGHNT and CDR2 as FRNRAP. V was clipped by 0 bases and J by 2 bases; unmatched bases: 2. CDR3 length: 15 amino acids. The CDR3 here is CASGLVAGLTDTQYF. The CDR3 DNA reads TGTGCTAGTGGTTTGGTAGCGGGGCTCACAGATACGCAGTATTTT.

This chain connects TRBV10-3 to TRBJ2-7; D is perhaps TRBD1 (5 bases). The CDR3 totals 14 residues. Germline V gives CDR1 ENHRY, CDR2 SYGVKD. V lost 1 base and J 3 bases, leaving 10 bases between the germline ends. The CDR3 DNA follows: TGTGCCATCAGTGAGTTGGTCAGGGACTACGAGCAGTACTTC. Its protein product is CAISELVRDYEQYF.

This chain uses TRBV2 with TRBJ2-1; the match to TRBD2 covers 12 bases. Germline trimming cut 6 bases from V and 4 bases from J; bases unmatched to any gene: 7. Germline V lookup: CDR1 SNHLY, CDR2 FYNNEI. CDR3 length: 16 amino acids. CDR3 amino acids: CASSPTSGGTYNEQFF. CDR3 nucleotide sequence: TGTGCCAGCAGCCCCACTAGCGGGGGGACGTACAATGAGCAGTTCTTC.

The DNA for the CDR3 is TGTGCCAGCACCCTGACAGGGTCCGAAAAACTGTTTTTT. It yields the protein CASTLTGSEKLFF. The chain combines TRBV27 with TRBJ1-4, with 7 bases identical to TRBD1. Trimming removed 7 bases from V and 8 bases from J; junction bases left unmatched: 7. CDR1 and CDR2 from the germline V gene are MNHEY and SMNVEV (reference sequence). CDR3 length: 13 amino acids.

The chain carries TRBV2 and TRBJ1-5, with 7 bases lining up with TRBD1. Germline CDR1 is SNHLY and CDR2 is FYNNEI. The CDR3 length is 15 residues. Trimming cost V 5 bases and J 0 bases; bases outside gene matches: 4. The CDR3 here is CASSTTGNSNQPQHF. CDR3 bases: TGTGCCAGCAGTACGACAGGGAATAGCAATCAGCCCCAGCATTTT.

The chain links TRBV28 to TRBJ2-7; 7 bases fit TRBD1. Germline V gene lookup returns CDR1 MDHEN and CDR2 SYDVKM. The CDR3 has 14 residues. J lost 4 bases, V lost 5 bases, and 8 bases had no gene match. The CDR3: CASSPPGQRYEQYF. The CDR3, as DNA: TGTGCCAGCAGTCCTCCGGGACAGCGGTACGAGCAGTACTTC. The variable domain in full, with the rest retrieved from reference TRBV28 and TRBJ2-7, is DVKVTQSSRYLVKRTGEKVFLECVQDMDHENMFWYRQDPGLGLRLIYFSYDVKMKEKGDIPEGYSVSREKKERFSLILESASTNQTSMYLCASSPPGQRYEQYFGPGTRLTVT.